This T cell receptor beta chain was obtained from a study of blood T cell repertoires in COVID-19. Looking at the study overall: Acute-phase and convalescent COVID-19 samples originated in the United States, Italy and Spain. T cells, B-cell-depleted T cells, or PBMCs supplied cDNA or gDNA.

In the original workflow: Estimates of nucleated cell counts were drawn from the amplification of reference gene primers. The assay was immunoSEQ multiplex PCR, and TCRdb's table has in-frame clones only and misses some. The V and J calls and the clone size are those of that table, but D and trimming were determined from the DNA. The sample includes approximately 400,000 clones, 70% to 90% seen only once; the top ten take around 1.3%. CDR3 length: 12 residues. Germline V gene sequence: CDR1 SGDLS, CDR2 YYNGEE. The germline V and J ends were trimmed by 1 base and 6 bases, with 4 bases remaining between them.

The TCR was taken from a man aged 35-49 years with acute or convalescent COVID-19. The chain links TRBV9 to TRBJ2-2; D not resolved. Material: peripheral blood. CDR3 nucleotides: TGTGCCAGCAGCGTATGGCCCGGGGAGCTGTTTTTT. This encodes CASSVWPGELFF.